This T cell receptor beta chain was sequenced in a study of T cell repertoires in cytomegalovirus infection. Study details: It was the public TCR beta signatures that indicated both CMV infection and matching HLA type. Overall study findings and caveats: Across the ex vivo response, the dominant clonotypes were HLA-C-restricted CMV-specific TCR beta clonotypes. Summed frequency of public TCR beta families distinguished CMV carriers with the relevant HLA.

TCRdb used MiXCR to reprocess the reads, holding one entry per CDR3 protein. Among around 270,000 distinct CDR3 sequences listed, approximately 10% were seen once. The CDR3 totals 16 residues. The germline V gene has CDR1 LNHDA and CDR2 SQIVND (reference sequence). V was clipped by 5 bases and J by 7 bases; unmatched bases: 11. This clonotype was recorded many times. Its antigen remains unidentified. This clonotype originated in a human donor in good health (CMV status not recorded). Some clones in this sample may be carry-over from other donors' samples. V is TRBV19 and J is TRBJ2-1; 10 nucleotides agree with TRBD2. The sample comprised PBMCs. For the CDR3, the DNA is TGTGCCAGTAGTCCCCGTAACAGCGGGGGGGTAAATGAGCAGTTCTTC. Translating it yields CASSPRNSGGVNEQFF. The entire variable domain, with the rest obtained from reference TRBV19 and TRBJ2-1, is as follows: DGGITQSPKYLFRKEGQNVTLSCEQNLNHDAMYWYRQDPGQGLRLIYYSQIVNDFQKGDIAEGYSVSREKKESFPLTVTSAQKNPTAFYLCASSPRNSGGVNEQFFGPGTRLTVL.